The rows below give T cell receptor beta chains drawn from one sample of a study of CD8 T cells in ankylosing spondylitis. TCRdb called the 5' RACE reads again in MiXCR, with one record for every CDR3 protein. The table records about 200,000 distinct CDR3 sequences, roughly 13% of them present only once. The sample consisted of blood, either unsorted or a sorted T cell fraction (not recorded which). The receptors originated from a male donor with ankylosing spondylitis or in good health (not recorded which). Both conserved end residues are part of each CDR3. A D gene is named only where the DNA matches it firmly. Part of the rows lack a size; the others show once, few, many or a class for expanded clones.

DNA | CDR3 | size | V | D | J
TGTGCCAGCAGCGACTCGGAGGGATACGAGCAGTACTTC | CASSDSEGYEQYF | many | TRBV5-5 | . | TRBJ2-7
TGTGCCAGCAGTTTGGGCGTAGGGGCCCCCTACGAGCAGTACTTC | CASSLGVGAPYEQYF | . | TRBV27 | . | TRBJ2-7
TGCGCCAGCAGCTTGGGGCCTTACCAAGAGACCCAGTACTTC | CASSLGPYQETQYF | . | TRBV5-1 | . | TRBJ2-5
TGTGCCAGCAGTCAGGGGCGGTCGAACTATGGCTACACCTTC | CASSQGRSNYGYTF | . | TRBV2 | . | TRBJ1-2
TGTGCCAGCAGCTTAGATCCTACCCTCACAAACACTGAAGCTTTCTTT | CASSLDPTLTNTEAFF | many | TRBV11-2 | . | TRBJ1-1
TGTGCCTGGAGTTTAGGGGCCTCGAACACCGGGGAGCTGTTTTTT | CAWSLGASNTGELFF | . | TRBV30 | . | TRBJ2-2
TGTGCCAGCTGGACCGTTTGGGACTACACCTTC | CASWTVWDYTF | few | TRBV2 | . | TRBJ1-2
TGTGCCAGCAGCCTCGTCGGGTCCCGGACCCAGTACTTC | CASSLVGSRTQYF | . | TRBV14 | . | TRBJ2-5
TGCGCCAGCAGCCAGTACGGGACAGGGACAGACGAAAAACTGTTTTTT | CASSQYGTGTDEKLFF | many | TRBV4-1 | TRBD1 | TRBJ1-4
TGTGCCAGCAGCTTAGTACTAGTAGATACGCAGTATTTT | CASSLVLVDTQYF | . | TRBV7-9 | . | TRBJ2-3
TGTGCCAGCAGCTTACTTATGGGGGAAGAGACCCAGTACTTC | CASSLLMGEETQYF | . | TRBV7-2 | . | TRBJ2-5
TGCAGCGTTGGGGGTCTTAGCTCCTACGAGCAGTACTTC | CSVGGLSSYEQYF | . | TRBV29-1 | . | TRBJ2-7
TGTGCCATCAGTGTGTCTTCTCCGGGAGAAGCTTTCTTT | CAISVSSPGEAFF | . | TRBV10-3 | . | TRBJ1-1
TGTGCCAGCAGTTTTCTCAAATCGACCACAGATACGCAGTATTTT | CASSFLKSTTDTQYF | . | TRBV7-2 | . | TRBJ2-3
TGTGCCTGGAGTGTGGAGGGAGTTCCCTACGAGCAGTACTTC | CAWSVEGVPYEQYF | few | TRBV30 | . | TRBJ2-7
TGTGCCAGCAGTTTATTCAACTTCGAAGGAACCCAGTACTTC | CASSLFNFEGTQYF | . | TRBV12-3/TRBV12-4 | . | TRBJ2-5
TGTGCCAGCAGCGCAGACCCGACGGGGGAGACCCAGTACTTC | CASSADPTGETQYF | many | TRBV7-9 | . | TRBJ2-5
TGTGCCAGCAGCCAAGATGTAGGCGGGGCGCCAATTTCGACCCAGTACTTC | CASSQDVGGAPISTQYF | few | TRBV3-1 | . | TRBJ2-5
TGCGCCAGCAGCTCGGGACAGGGAGAGACCCAGTACTTC | CASSSGQGETQYF | few | TRBV5-1 | TRBD1 | TRBJ2-5
TGTGCCAGCAGTGGGCTTCGGGATACGCAGTATTTT | CASSGLRDTQYF | . | TRBV12-3/TRBV12-4 | . | TRBJ2-3
TGTGCCAGCAGCTTGGTCGCTAGCGGGAGCAACGAGCAGTACTTC | CASSLVASGSNEQYF | . | TRBV5-5 | TRBD2 | TRBJ2-7
TGTGCCAGCAGTTACTCCTGGACCCTTAATCAGCCCCAGCATTTT | CASSYSWTLNQPQHF | . | TRBV6-5 | . | TRBJ1-5
TGCGCCAGCAGCTCGGGACAGGGGGCATCCGAGCAGTACTTC | CASSSGQGASEQYF | . | TRBV5-1 | TRBD1 | TRBJ2-7
TGCAGCGTTGGAAAACGGGAGCCCTACGAGCAGTACTTC | CSVGKREPYEQYF | few | TRBV29-1 | . | TRBJ2-7
TGTGCCAGCAGTGACTCGAGCGGGGGGAGCACAGATACGCAGTATTTT | CASSDSSGGSTDTQYF | . | TRBV6-4 | TRBD2 | TRBJ2-3
TGTGCCAGCAGCTTCGGGTTTGGGGGGGCTATCTACGAGCAGTACTTC | CASSFGFGGAIYEQYF | many | TRBV7-9 | . | TRBJ2-7
TGCGCCAGCAGCCCCGGCAGCGGGAGTCCCGAGCAGTACTTC | CASSPGSGSPEQYF | . | TRBV4-1 | TRBD2 | TRBJ2-7
TGTGCCAGCAGCCATCGGACTAGCGGGAGTCCAGAGACCCAGTACTTC | CASSHRTSGSPETQYF | few | TRBV7-9 | TRBD2 | TRBJ2-5
TGTGCCAGCAGCGGACAGGGGGTCACCGGGGAGCTGTTTTTT | CASSGQGVTGELFF | many | TRBV2 | TRBD1 | TRBJ2-2